The 4 T cell receptor beta chains presented below share a single source sample, sequenced in a study of glioma-infiltrating T cells. Using RNA template, CDR3s of TCR alpha and beta were amplified with iRepertoire arm-PCR. TCRdb independently ran MiXCR on the multiplex PCR reads; one entry per CDR3 protein. This sample has roughly 120,000 distinct CDR3 sequences, with more than 20% found just once. Sequenced: glioma tissue, nonneoplastic brain tissue, or PBMCs (not recorded which). Every receptor here comes from a human donor with low-grade glioma or glioblastoma, undergoing nonglioma brain surgery, or in good health (not recorded which).

A note on this clonotype: Just one base apart from a much larger clone, this may be a read error. The gene calls are TRBV10-3 and TRBJ2-3; 9 nucleotides align to TRBD2. The CDR3 spans 13 residues. CDR1 and CDR2 from the germline V gene are ENHRY and SYGVKD. V gave up 8 bases and J gave up 5 bases; unmatched junction bases: 5. CDR3 amino acids: CAIASGDIDTQYF. The DNA for the CDR3 is TGTGCCATCGCTAGCGGGGACATAGATACGCAGTATTTT.

This clonotype was found many times. The V gene is TRBV7-2, the J gene TRBJ2-7, with no clear D. Germline V gene lookup returns CDR1 SGHTA and CDR2 FQGNSA. With 0 bases removed from V and 5 bases from J, the gap between germline ends came to 11 bases. The CDR3 contains 14 residues. The CDR3 reads CASSLAIIGNEQYF. DNA for the CDR3: TGTGCCAGCAGCTTAGCCATAATAGGGAACGAGCAGTACTTC.

About this clonotype: Possible read error: a much larger clone is one base away. The CDR3 reads CASSSVLAGAETQYF. For the CDR3, the DNA is TGTGCCAGCAGCTCCGTACTAGCGGGGGCGGAGACCCAGTACTTC. This chain uses TRBV7-9 with TRBJ2-5, with 11 nucleotides matching TRBD2. Per germline, CDR1 SEHNR and CDR2 FQNEAQ (reference sequence). The CDR3 has 15 amino acids. The V and J ends lost 4 bases and 5 bases, in that order; junction bases with no gene match: 6.

The table lists this clonotype with many counts. The chain combines TRBV6-1 with TRBJ1-2, with D possibly TRBD1 on 6 matching bases. The CDR3 extends over 14 amino acids. V lost 6 bases and J 4 bases, leaving 15 bases between the germline ends. Germline values: CDR1 MNHNS, CDR2 SASEGT. The DNA of the CDR3 is TGTGCCAGCAGACAGGGAGGGATACCCTATGGCTACACCTTC. It encodes CASRQGGIPYGYTF.